Below are 30 T cell receptor beta chains sequenced from a single sample in a study of regulatory T cells in long-lasting Graves disease. Time point: newly diagnosed GD, antithyroid drugs for less than 3 months. Preparation of the TCR library used RNA extracted from PBMCs. The TCR beta library used iRepertoire HTBI primers with Arm-PCR amplification of CDR3. TCRdb called the multiplex PCR reads again in MiXCR, with one record for every CDR3 protein. The sample contains more than 450,000 distinct CDR3 sequences, more than 10% of which appear only once. Separately, the same data were catalogued under a study of T cells in Graves' hyperthyroidism and ophthalmopathy.

The sample in question was peripheral blood mononuclear cells (PBMCs), obtained at new diagnosis, from a patient treated with antithyroid drugs. These receptors all stem from a woman in her thirties with Graves disease.

CDR3 DNA: TGCGCCAGCAGCCAAGGGGGGACAGGGGGGGATGAGCAGTTCTTC. This gives the protein CASSQGGTGGDEQFF. The chain recombines TRBV4-3 with TRBJ2-1; 11 bases are a match to TRBD1. With V trimmed by 1 base and J by 8 bases, 4 bases remained unmatched. Germline V gene data show CDR1 as LGHNA and CDR2 as YSLEER. The CDR3 runs 15 residues.

This clonotype was detected many times. The J gene is TRBJ2-4, the V gene TRBV7-9; D perhaps matches TRBD2 (6 bases). Trimming stripped 5 bases from V and 4 bases from J, with 18 bases between. The CDR3 has 16 residues. Germline CDR1 SEHNR, CDR2 FQNEAQ (reference sequence). The CDR3 DNA sequence: TGTGCCAGCAGCCTCACCCACTTAGCGGTAAAAAACATTCAGTACTTC. Encoded protein: CASSLTHLAVKNIQYF.

The rearrangement links TRBV4-1 to TRBJ2-1; D gene ambiguous. This CDR3 contains 13 residues. The V gene lost 0 bases and the J gene lost 4 bases, with 4 bases spanning the gap. Germline V gene data show CDR1 as MGHRA and CDR2 as YSYEKL. The CDR3 DNA follows: TGCGCCAGCAGCCAAGAAATATACAATGAGCAGTTCTTC. Translated: CASSQEIYNEQFF.

This clonotype was counted at least ten times. The chain has TRBV27 and TRBJ2-1, with D perhaps TRBD1 or TRBD2 (5 bases each). With 3 bases removed from V and 8 bases from J, the gap between germline ends came to 14 bases. Germline-derived CDR1 and CDR2 are MNHEY and SMNVEV (reference sequence). The CDR3 runs to 14 residues. The CDR3 is CASSFDGTTHEQFF. The CDR3, as DNA: TGTGCCAGCAGTTTCGACGGGACGACTCATGAGCAGTTCTTC.

In its sample, this clonotype was seen many times. The rearrangement joins TRBV11-3 to TRBJ2-3; 11 bases fit TRBD1. Trimming took 3 bases from V and 6 from J; bases not matched to a gene: 5. The V gene's germline CDR1 is SGHNT and CDR2 YENEEA. The CDR3 runs to 15 residues. The CDR3 bases are TGTGCCAGCAGCTTGGGGGGACAGGGGGTTGATACGCAGTATTTT. It specifies CASSLGGQGVDTQYF.

The chain combines TRBV6-2 or TRBV6-3 with TRBJ2-3; D may be TRBD2 (6 bases). This CDR3 region has 21 residues. Deletions cut 0 bases from V and 0 bases from J, with 25 bases between. CDR1 and CDR2 from the germline V gene are MNHEY and SVGEGT. The CDR3 reads CASSYSIVSGGAPSSTDTQYF. CDR3 nucleotide sequence: TGTGCCAGCAGTTACTCTATCGTGTCCGGGGGAGCGCCTTCTAGCACAGATACGCAGTATTTT.

V usage is TRBV20-1 and J usage is TRBJ2-3; 9 nucleotides agree with TRBD1. The CDR3 extends over 15 amino acids. The germline V gene has CDR1 DFQATT and CDR2 SNEGSKA (reference sequence). V was clipped by 3 bases and J by 1 base; unmatched bases: 5. The CDR3 bases are TGCAGTGCTAGGATAGACAGGGGGGGCACAGATACGCAGTATTTT. Its protein is CSARIDRGGTDTQYF.

This clonotype has ten or more counts. CDR3 protein: CASSWDIRWILFF. The CDR3 coding sequence is TGTGCCAGCAGTTGGGACATTCGCTGGATACTGTTTTTT. The rearrangement joins TRBV6-2 or TRBV6-3 to TRBJ1-4; TRBD1 is a possible D gene (6 bases). This CDR3 region has 13 residues. Trimming cost V 4 bases and J 13 bases, with 16 bases left between them. Germline CDR1 reads MNHEY; CDR2 reads SVGEGT.

The chain combines TRBV7-9 with TRBJ2-2; D not certain. Per germline, CDR1 SEHNR and CDR2 FQNEAQ (reference sequence). Trimming cost V 4 bases and J 7 bases, with 10 bases left between them. The CDR3 is made up of 13 amino acids. DNA of the CDR3: TGTGCCAGCAGCTGGATCCCCGGCGGGGAGCTGTTTTTT. This encodes CASSWIPGGELFF.

In its sample, this clonotype was seen a few times. The chain uses TRBV19 and TRBJ1-5, with TRBD1 as a possible D gene (5 bases). CDR1 is LNHDA and CDR2 is SQIVND in the germline V gene (reference sequence). This CDR3 is 12 amino acids long. The germline V and J ends were trimmed by 10 bases and 3 bases, with 10 bases remaining between them. The CDR3: CATRQNNQPQHF. CDR3 DNA sequence: TGTGCCACCAGACAGAACAATCAGCCCCAGCATTTT. Supplemented by reference TRBV19 and TRBJ1-5, the full variable domain reads DGGITQSPKYLFRKEGQNVTLSCEQNLNHDAMYWYRQDPGQGLRLIYYSQIVNDFQKGDIAEGYSVSREKKESFPLTVTSAQKNPTAFYLCATRQNNQPQHFGDGTRLSIL.

The chain carries TRBV6-2 or TRBV6-3 and TRBJ2-3, with TRBD2 matching 14 bases. The CDR3 spans 21 residues. Looked up from germline, CDR1 is MNHEY and CDR2 is SVGEGT. V lost 2 bases to trimming and J lost 6 bases; unmatched junction nucleotides: 19. For the CDR3, the DNA is TGTGCCAGCAGTTACCCCCCCGGGACTAGCGGGAGTCAAGGTACGGCGGATACGCAGTATTTT. Residues: CASSYPPGTSGSQGTADTQYF.

This clonotype was observed at least ten times. V is TRBV20-1 and J is TRBJ2-5, with 7 bases matching TRBD1. Germline V gene lookup returns CDR1 DFQATT and CDR2 SNEGSKA (reference sequence). There are 15 residues in the CDR3. V lost 6 bases, J lost 3 bases, and 13 bases stayed unmatched. DNA for the CDR3: TGCAGTGCCGGCCCTACAGGGGTGGGGGAAGAGACCCAGTACTTC. Translation: CSAGPTGVGEETQYF.

Ten or more counts support this clonotype. The J gene is TRBJ2-7, the V gene TRBV30, with D maybe TRBD1 (8 bases). The V gene lost 3 bases and the J gene lost 4 bases, with 16 bases spanning the gap. Germline loops: CDR1 GTSNPN, CDR2 SVGIG (reference sequence). This CDR3 spans 14 amino acids. The CDR3 DNA is TGTGCCTGGAGGACACAGGGGGGGAGGTACGAGCAGTACTTC. Translated: CAWRTQGGRYEQYF.

Ten or more counts support this clonotype. This sequence joins TRBV15 and TRBJ1-4; the D gene is possibly TRBD1 (6 bases). V dropped 3 bases and J dropped 1 base, with 9 bases sitting between them. Germline CDR1 and CDR2: LNHNV and YYDKDF (reference sequence). This CDR3 has 15 amino acids. CDR3 sequence: CATSRAGVTNEKLFF. CDR3 DNA: TGTGCCACCAGCAGGGCAGGGGTAACTAATGAAAAACTGTTTTTT.

This clonotype was recorded many times. This chain links TRBV27 with TRBJ1-1; possibly TRBD1 for D (6 bases). Germline CDR1 is MNHEY and CDR2 is SMNVEV (reference sequence). V lost 8 bases and J 6 bases, leaving 16 bases between the germline ends. The CDR3 runs to 13 residues. The CDR3 sequence is CASYTGFGAEAFF. The CDR3 coding sequence is TGTGCCAGCTACACAGGGTTCGGCGCTGAAGCTTTCTTT.

This clonotype was counted ten times or more. The chain employs TRBV2 and TRBJ1-6, with 7 bases matching TRBD1. CDR3 length: 16 residues. Looked up from germline, CDR1 is SNHLY and CDR2 is FYNNEI. With V trimmed by 1 base and J by 4 bases, 4 bases remained unmatched. Here the CDR3 DNA reads TGTGCCAGCAGTGAAGTGAAGGGGGCATATAATTCACCCCTCCACTTT. Translating gives CASSEVKGAYNSPLHF.

This clonotype has more than one count but fewer than ten. The V call is TRBV4-1, the J call TRBJ1-1; D is possibly TRBD1 (5 bases). The CDR3 runs to 14 residues. Trimming removed 3 bases at V and 7 bases at J, with 15 bases between. CDR1 and CDR2 (germline): MGHRA, YSYEKL. The CDR3 protein is CASSHVVRDGEAFF. CDR3 coding DNA: TGCGCCAGCAGCCACGTAGTCCGGGACGGTGAAGCTTTCTTT.

This clonotype was detected many times. The rearrangement links TRBV20-1 to TRBJ1-5, with D possibly matching TRBD1 (5 bases). Trimming cost V 5 bases and J 5 bases, with 25 bases left between them. The germline gives CDR1 DFQATT, CDR2 SNEGSKA (reference sequence). This CDR3 comprises 17 residues. In DNA form, the CDR3 reads TGCAGTGCTCCATCCCCCAGGGTGGACGGGGTTTATCAGCCCCAGCATTTT. This codes for CSAPSPRVDGVYQPQHF.

The rearrangement joins TRBV28 to TRBJ1-1; TRBD1 agrees at 7 bases. V lost 5 bases to trimming and J lost 1 base; unmatched junction nucleotides: 4. The CDR3 runs to 14 residues. Looked up from germline, CDR1 is MDHEN and CDR2 is SYDVKM. CDR3 amino acids: CASSPDRPNTEAFF. The DNA for the CDR3 is TGTGCCAGCAGTCCGGACAGGCCGAACACTGAAGCTTTCTTT.

The CDR3: CASSPRDRGNTQYF. DNA of the CDR3: TGTGCCAGCAGCCCCCGGGACAGGGGAAATACGCAGTATTTT. The rearrangement uses TRBV7-2 and TRBJ2-3; 10 nucleotides align to TRBD1. Losses at the gene ends were 5 bases for V and 7 bases for J; bases not matched to a gene: 6. CDR3 length: 14 amino acids. CDR1 SGHTA and CDR2 FQGNSA come from the germline V gene.

In this sample, this clonotype turned up a few times. This chain uses TRBV7-9 with TRBJ2-1; 9 bases are a match to TRBD2. There are 17 residues in the CDR3. From germline, CDR1 is SEHNR and CDR2 FQNEAQ (reference sequence). V shed 7 bases, J shed 0 bases, and the junction held 10 bases outside the gene matches. The CDR3 coding sequence is TGTGCCAGCACCACATCTAGCGGGGTCAGCTCCTACAATGAGCAGTTCTTC. It is translated as CASTTSSGVSSYNEQFF.

This clonotype was seen only a few times. The chain has TRBV19 and TRBJ2-1, with D possibly being TRBD2 (6 bases). The CDR3 is made up of 14 amino acids. V was pared by 9 bases and J by 7 bases, with 19 bases between. CDR1 and CDR2 (germline): LNHDA, SQIVND (reference sequence). The CDR3 loop is CASESSAKVNEQFF. CDR3 in DNA: TGTGCCAGCGAATCTAGCGCCAAAGTGAATGAGCAGTTCTTC.

This clonotype was counted at least ten times. The rearrangement links TRBV13 to TRBJ2-7; D ambiguous. The CDR3 consists of 14 residues. V was cut by 5 bases and J by 6 bases, with 17 bases left in between. Per germline, CDR1 PRHDT and CDR2 FYEKMQ (reference sequence). CDR3 amino acids: CASSTPGLPSEQYF. CDR3 sequence (DNA): TGTGCCAGCAGCACCCCGGGCCTTCCGAGCGAGCAGTACTTC.

This clonotype was picked up many times. CDR3 nucleotides: TGTGCCAGCAGAACCGGACAGGTGGAGACCCAGTACTTC. Residues: CASRTGQVETQYF. This rearrangement joins TRBV2 to TRBJ2-5, with TRBD1 identical over 7 bases. The CDR3 is 13 amino acids. Trimming cost V 6 bases and J 5 bases; bases outside gene matches: 6. Germline lookup yields CDR1 SNHLY and CDR2 FYNNEI. Full variable domain (rest looked up from reference TRBV2 and TRBJ2-5): EPEVTQTPSHQVTQMGQEVILRCVPISNHLYFYWYRQILGQKVEFLVSFYNNEISEKSEIFDDQFSVERPDGSNFTLKIRSTKLEDSAMYFCASRTGQVETQYFGPGTRLLVL.

In this sample, this clonotype turned up many times. V is TRBV20-1 and J is TRBJ2-1, with 7 bases lining up with TRBD2. J lost 3 bases, V lost 0 bases, and 8 bases had no gene match. Germline loops: CDR1 DFQATT, CDR2 SNEGSKA (reference sequence). The CDR3 totals 16 residues. The CDR3 coding sequence is TGCAGTGCTAGAGACCATAGCGGGCCGTTCTACAATGAGCAGTTCTTC. Protein: CSARDHSGPFYNEQFF.

This clonotype was counted a few times. The chain carries TRBV10-3 and TRBJ1-1; D call uncertain. The CDR3 contains 14 residues. Trimming removed 3 bases at V and 0 bases at J, with 8 bases between. Germline CDR1 and CDR2: ENHRY and SYGVKD. The CDR3 reads CAISEEGVNTEAFF. CDR3 nucleotide sequence: TGTGCCATCAGTGAAGAGGGTGTGAACACTGAAGCTTTCTTT.

This clonotype was recorded at least ten times. This chain uses TRBV20-1 with TRBJ2-1, with 10 bases matching TRBD2. Germline CDR1 DFQATT, CDR2 SNEGSKA (reference sequence). CDR3 length: 14 amino acids. Trimming at V came to 3 bases and at J to 8 bases, leaving 7 bases not matched to a gene. The CDR3 DNA is TGCAGTGCTAGGGAGCGGGAGGGCTTGTATGAGCAGTTCTTC. Its protein product is CSAREREGLYEQFF.

This clonotype has only a few counts. This sequence joins TRBV30 and TRBJ2-2, with 7 bases fitting TRBD2. Per the germline V gene, CDR1 is GTSNPN and CDR2 is SVGIG (reference sequence). J was trimmed by 3 bases and V by 4 bases; bases with no gene match: 5. CDR3 length: 14 amino acids. The CDR3 here is CAWKGGSYTGELFF. For the CDR3, the DNA is TGTGCCTGGAAAGGCGGGAGCTACACCGGGGAGCTGTTTTTT.

This clonotype occurred many times. CDR3 coding DNA: TGTGCCAGCAGCAAGACAGGCGGCACTGAAGCTTTCTTT. Translated: CASSKTGGTEAFF. The rearrangement joins TRBV2 to TRBJ1-1; D perhaps matches TRBD1 (6 bases). CDR3 size: 13 residues. Germline CDR1 is SNHLY and CDR2 is FYNNEI. The V and J ends lost 6 bases and 4 bases respectively, with 12 bases between them.

J is TRBJ2-5 and V is TRBV28; 13 bases are shared with TRBD2. The CDR3 sequence is 16 residues long. Losses at the gene ends were 6 bases for V and 4 bases for J; bases not matched to a gene: 8. Germline CDR1 reads MDHEN; CDR2 reads SYDVKM. The CDR3 spells CASSTSGRAGRETQYF. The CDR3 nucleotides read TGTGCCAGCAGCACTAGCGGGAGGGCCGGAAGAGAGACCCAGTACTTC.